Below are 5 T cell receptor beta chains sequenced from a single sample in a study of T cells in Graves' hyperthyroidism and ophthalmopathy (dated by TCRdb to the late 2010s). Receptor amplification or capture employed multiplex PCR. For sequencing, an Illumina HiSeq 2000 was employed. Amplification of TCR beta CDR3 regions was carried out from RNA transcripts. The TCR CDR3 was subjected to a first round of RT-PCR using the HTBI primer set and the Qiagen OneStep RT-PCR kit. The public reads were reanalyzed by TCRdb: fastp trimming at Q25, MiXCR alignment, in-frame beta chains only. Rows with one shared CDR3 protein collapse into an entry with the most common genes and DNA. This sample holds roughly 200,000 distinct CDR3 sequences; around 18% were observed only once. The ten largest clonotypes hold about 45% of the sample. Sequencing was carried out using blood. The source is a man between 35 and 55 years old with Graves' hyperthyroidism.

This clonotype was detected ten times or more. This chain connects TRBV20-1 to TRBJ2-5; 8 bases are a match to TRBD2. The CDR3 is 14 amino acids. The V gene end was trimmed by 3 bases and the J gene end by 0 bases; junction bases not matched to a gene: 3. Germline values: CDR1 DFQATT, CDR2 SNEGSKA (reference sequence). CDR3 bases: TGCAGTGCTAGTGTAGCGGGGTACCAAGAGACCCAGTACTTC. It codes for CSASVAGYQETQYF.

In this sample, this clonotype turned up a few times. V gene TRBV2 combines with J gene TRBJ1-6; 9 nucleotides line up with TRBD1. Per the germline V gene, CDR1 is SNHLY and CDR2 is FYNNEI. V lost 11 bases and J lost 11; bases outside the gene matches: 10. The CDR3 is made up of 13 amino acids. Here the CDR3 reads CASGTGIDPPLHF. DNA for the CDR3: TGTGCCTCCGGGACAGGGATAGATCCACCCCTCCACTTT.

This clonotype occurred many times. The V gene is TRBV28, the J gene TRBJ2-7; D gene unclear. CDR1 is MDHEN, CDR2 SYDVKM, per germline. This CDR3 has 12 amino acids. Trimming took 6 bases from V and 7 from J, leaving 13 bases between them. The CDR3 here is CASRSGQREQYF. DNA for the CDR3: TGTGCCAGCAGATCAGGCCAAAGGGAGCAGTACTTC. The variable domain in full, completed from reference TRBV28 and TRBJ2-7, reads DVKVTQSSRYLVKRTGEKVFLECVQDMDHENMFWYRQDPGLGLRLIYFSYDVKMKEKGDIPEGYSVSREKKERFSLILESASTNQTSMYLCASRSGQREQYFGPGTRLTVT.

This clonotype was seen a few times. The genes are TRBV10-3 and TRBJ1-1; D is unclear. Between the trimmed V and J ends, which lost 10 bases and 0 bases, there was a span of 12 bases. Germline-derived CDR1 and CDR2 are ENHRY and SYGVKD. This CDR3 has 13 residues. The CDR3 sequence is CATHPQMNTEAFF. CDR3 nucleotide sequence: TGTGCCACACACCCACAGATGAACACTGAAGCTTTCTTT.

This clonotype was counted at least ten times. The rearrangement uses TRBV2 and TRBJ2-2; the D gene is possibly TRBD1 (6 bases). The CDR3 covers 14 residues. Germline V lookup: CDR1 SNHLY, CDR2 FYNNEI. V was shortened by 7 bases and J by 2 bases, with 11 bases between the two germline ends. CDR3 amino acids: CASKRTANTGELFF. Here the CDR3 DNA reads TGTGCCAGCAAGAGGACAGCTAACACCGGGGAGCTGTTTTTT. Together with reference TRBV2 and TRBJ2-2, the CDR3 gives the full variable domain: EPEVTQTPSHQVTQMGQEVILRCVPISNHLYFYWYRQILGQKVEFLVSFYNNEISEKSEIFDDQFSVERPDGSNFTLKIRSTKLEDSAMYFCASKRTANTGELFFGEGSRLTVL.